This paragraph covers one T cell receptor (beta chain) sequence. Antigen specificity is unknown. The data were obtained in a study of blood T cells in healthy people across ages. This CDR3 spans 15 amino acids. The V end lost 2 bases, the J end lost 2 bases, and 12 bases lay between the germline ends. In germline, CDR1 is SNHLY, CDR2 FYNNEI. The donors, all healthy, were Caucasians living in Russia, aged roughly 6 to 100. Study outcomes and limitations: Estimates based on one million T cells were treated as lower bounds. Versus aged donors, long-lived donors had higher diversity and more naive CD4+ cells.

Combining a sample-barcoded 5' primer with a J-beta primer mix, a second PCR ran for roughly 7 to 12 cycles. A tag from a template-switch adaptor with 12 random nucleotides marked each cDNA molecule. From the 5' RACE reads, TCRdb called clonotypes with MiXCR, one entry per CDR3 protein. The sample carries over 950,000 distinct CDR3 sequences, 35% to 40% recorded once. Sequences were obtained from blood. The TCR originated in a young man in good health. J is TRBJ1-2 and V is TRBV2; D possibly corresponds to TRBD1 (6 bases). CDR3 DNA sequence: TGTGCCAGCAGTGAAAGAGGAGACAGGAACTATGGCTACACCTTC. This codes for CASSERGDRNYGYTF.